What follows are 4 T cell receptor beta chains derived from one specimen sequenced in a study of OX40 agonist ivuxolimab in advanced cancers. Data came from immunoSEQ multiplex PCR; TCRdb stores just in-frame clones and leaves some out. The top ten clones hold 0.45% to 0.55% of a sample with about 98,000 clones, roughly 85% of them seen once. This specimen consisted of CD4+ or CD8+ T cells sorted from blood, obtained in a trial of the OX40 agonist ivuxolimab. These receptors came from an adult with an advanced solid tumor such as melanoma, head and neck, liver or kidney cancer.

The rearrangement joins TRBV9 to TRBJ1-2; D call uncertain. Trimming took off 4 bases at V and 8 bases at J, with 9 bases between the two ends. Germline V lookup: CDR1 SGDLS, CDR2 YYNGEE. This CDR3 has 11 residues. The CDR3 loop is CASSTNRGYTF. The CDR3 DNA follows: TGTGCCAGCAGCACCAATAGAGGCTACACCTTC.

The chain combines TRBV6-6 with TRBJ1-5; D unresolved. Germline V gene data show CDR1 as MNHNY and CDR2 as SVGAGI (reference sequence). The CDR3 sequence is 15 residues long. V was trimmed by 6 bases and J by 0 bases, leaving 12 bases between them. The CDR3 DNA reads TGTGCCAGCAGCGCTGGAAAATATAGCAATCAGCCCCAGCATTTT. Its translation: CASSAGKYSNQPQHF.

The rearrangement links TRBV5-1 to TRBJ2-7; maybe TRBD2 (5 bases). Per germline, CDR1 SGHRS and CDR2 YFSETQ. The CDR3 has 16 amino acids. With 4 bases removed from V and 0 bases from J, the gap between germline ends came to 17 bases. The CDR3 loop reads CASSDSPGSTSYEQYF. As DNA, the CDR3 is TGCGCCAGCAGCGATAGCCCGGGGAGCACCTCCTACGAGCAGTACTTC.

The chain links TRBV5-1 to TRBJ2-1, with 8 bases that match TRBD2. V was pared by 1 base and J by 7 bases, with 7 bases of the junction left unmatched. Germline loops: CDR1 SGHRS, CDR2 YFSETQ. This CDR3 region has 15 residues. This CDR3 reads CASSLKLAGKNEQFF. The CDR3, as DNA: TGCGCCAGCAGCTTGAAATTAGCGGGGAAAAATGAGCAGTTCTTC.